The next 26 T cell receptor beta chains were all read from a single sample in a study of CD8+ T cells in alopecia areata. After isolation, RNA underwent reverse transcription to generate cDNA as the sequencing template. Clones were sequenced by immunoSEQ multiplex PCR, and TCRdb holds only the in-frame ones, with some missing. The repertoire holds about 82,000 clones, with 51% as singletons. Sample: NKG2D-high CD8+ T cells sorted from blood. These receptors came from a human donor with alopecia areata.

CDR3 region: CASSVGGVKPQHF. In nucleotides, the CDR3 is TGTGCCAGCAGTGTTGGGGGAGTGAAGCCCCAGCATTTT. The chain combines TRBV2 with TRBJ1-5; D possibly corresponds to TRBD1 (5 bases). V lost 4 bases, J lost 8 bases, and 12 bases lay in between. The CDR3 is made up of 13 amino acids. CDR1 and CDR2 from the germline V gene are SNHLY and FYNNEI.

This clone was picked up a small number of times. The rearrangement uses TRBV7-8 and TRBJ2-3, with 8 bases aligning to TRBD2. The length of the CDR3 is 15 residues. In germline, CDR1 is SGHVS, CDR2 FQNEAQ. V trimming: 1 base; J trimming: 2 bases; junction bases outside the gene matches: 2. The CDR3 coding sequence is TGTGCCAGCAGCTTAGGTAGCGGGAACACAGATACGCAGTATTTT. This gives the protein CASSLGSGNTDTQYF.

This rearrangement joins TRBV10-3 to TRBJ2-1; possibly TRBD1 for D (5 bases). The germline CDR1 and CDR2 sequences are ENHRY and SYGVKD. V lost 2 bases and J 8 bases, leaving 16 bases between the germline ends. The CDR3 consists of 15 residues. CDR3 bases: TGTGCCATCAGTGAGGGATTGCAAGTACAGGATGAGCAGTTCTTC. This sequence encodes CAISEGLQVQDEQFF.

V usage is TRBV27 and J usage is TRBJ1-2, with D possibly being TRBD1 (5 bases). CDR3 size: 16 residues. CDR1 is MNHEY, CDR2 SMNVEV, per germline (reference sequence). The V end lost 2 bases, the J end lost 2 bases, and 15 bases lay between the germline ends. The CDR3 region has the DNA TGTGCCAGCAGTTTAAGGGGCGCGGCGATAAACTATGGCTACACCTTC. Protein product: CASSLRGAAINYGYTF.

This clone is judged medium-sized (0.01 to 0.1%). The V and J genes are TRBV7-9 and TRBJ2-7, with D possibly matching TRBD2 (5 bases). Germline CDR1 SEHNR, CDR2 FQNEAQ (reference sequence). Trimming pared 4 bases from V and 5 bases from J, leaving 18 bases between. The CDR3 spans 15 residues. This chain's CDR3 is CASSSPGIRPHEQYF. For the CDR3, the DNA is TGTGCCAGCAGCTCCCCCGGGATTAGACCCCACGAGCAGTACTTC.

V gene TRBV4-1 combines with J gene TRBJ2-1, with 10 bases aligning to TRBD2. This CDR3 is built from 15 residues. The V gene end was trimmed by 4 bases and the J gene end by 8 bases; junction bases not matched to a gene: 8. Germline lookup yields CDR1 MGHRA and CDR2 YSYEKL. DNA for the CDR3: TGCGCCAGCAGCCTGCCGGGACTAGCGAATCATGAGCAGTTCTTC. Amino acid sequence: CASSLPGLANHEQFF.

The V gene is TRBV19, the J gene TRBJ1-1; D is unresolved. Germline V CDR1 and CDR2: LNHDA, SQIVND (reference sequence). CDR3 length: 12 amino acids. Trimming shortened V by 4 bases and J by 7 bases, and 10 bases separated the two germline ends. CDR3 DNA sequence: TGTGCCAGTAGTAAGTTCGGGAATGAAGCTTTCTTT. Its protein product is CASSKFGNEAFF.

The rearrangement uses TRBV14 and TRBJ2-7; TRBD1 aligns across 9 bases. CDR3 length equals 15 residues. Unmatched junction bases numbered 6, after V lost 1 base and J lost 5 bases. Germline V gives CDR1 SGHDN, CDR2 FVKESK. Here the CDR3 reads CASSQAGQGSDEQYF. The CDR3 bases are TGTGCCAGCAGCCAAGCGGGACAGGGTTCGGACGAGCAGTACTTC.

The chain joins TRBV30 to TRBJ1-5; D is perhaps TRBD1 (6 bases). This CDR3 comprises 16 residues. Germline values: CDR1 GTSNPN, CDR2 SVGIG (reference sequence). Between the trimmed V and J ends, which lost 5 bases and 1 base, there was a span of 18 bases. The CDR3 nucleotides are TGTGCCTGGGGGTCGGGGGGCGCAGGGAGCAATCAGCCCCAGCATTTT. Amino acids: CAWGSGGAGSNQPQHF.

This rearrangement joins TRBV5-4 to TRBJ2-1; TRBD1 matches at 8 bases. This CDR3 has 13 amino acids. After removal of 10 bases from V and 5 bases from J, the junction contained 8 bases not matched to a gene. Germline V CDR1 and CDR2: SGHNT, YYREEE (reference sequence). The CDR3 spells CADSDRGDNEQFF. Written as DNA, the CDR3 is TGTGCCGACTCCGACAGGGGTGACAATGAGCAGTTCTTC. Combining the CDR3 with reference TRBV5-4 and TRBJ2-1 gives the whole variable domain ETGVTQSPTHLIKTRGQQVTLRCSSQSGHNTVSWYQQALGQGPQFIFQYYREEENGRGNFPPRFSGLQFPNYSSELNVNALELDDSALYLCADSDRGDNEQFFGPGTRLTVL.

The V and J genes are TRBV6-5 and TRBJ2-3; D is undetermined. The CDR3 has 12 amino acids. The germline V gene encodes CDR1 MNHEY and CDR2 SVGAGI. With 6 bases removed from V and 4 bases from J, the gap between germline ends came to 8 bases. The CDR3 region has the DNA TGTGCCAGCAGCTCTCCCCCAGATACGCAGTATTTT. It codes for CASSSPPDTQYF.

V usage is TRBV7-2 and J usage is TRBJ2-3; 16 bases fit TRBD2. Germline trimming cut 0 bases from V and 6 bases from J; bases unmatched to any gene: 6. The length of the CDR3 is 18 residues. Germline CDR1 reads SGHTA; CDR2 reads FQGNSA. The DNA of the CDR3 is TGTGCCAGCAGCTTAGCGGGACTAGCGGGGGGGCCAGAGGATACGCAGTATTTT. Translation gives CASSLAGLAGGPEDTQYF. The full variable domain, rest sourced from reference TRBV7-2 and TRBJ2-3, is GAGVSQSPSNKVTEKGKDVELRCDPISGHTALYWYRQSLGQGLEFLIYFQGNSAPDKSGLPSDRFSAERTGGSVSTLTIQRTQQEDSAVYLCASSLAGLAGGPEDTQYFGPGTRLTVL.

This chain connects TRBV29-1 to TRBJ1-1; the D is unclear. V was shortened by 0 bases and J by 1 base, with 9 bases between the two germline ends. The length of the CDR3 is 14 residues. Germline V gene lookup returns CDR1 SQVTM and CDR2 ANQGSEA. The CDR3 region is CSVEDGGSNTEAFF. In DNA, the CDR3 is TGCAGCGTTGAAGATGGAGGTTCGAACACTGAAGCTTTCTTT. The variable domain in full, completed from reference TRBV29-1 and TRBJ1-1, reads SAVISQKPSRDICQRGTSLTIQCQVDSQVTMMFWYRQQPGQSLTLIATANQGSEATYESGFVIDKFPISRPNLTFSTLTVSNMSPEDSSIYLCSVEDGGSNTEAFFGQGTRLTVV.

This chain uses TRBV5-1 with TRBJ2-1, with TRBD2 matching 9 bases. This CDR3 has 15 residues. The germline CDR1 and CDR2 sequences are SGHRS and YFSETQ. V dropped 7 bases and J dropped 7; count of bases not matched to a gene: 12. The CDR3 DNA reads TGCGCCAGCTCCACGGCGGGGGGGCCAGGGAATGAGCAGTTCTTC. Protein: CASSTAGGPGNEQFF.

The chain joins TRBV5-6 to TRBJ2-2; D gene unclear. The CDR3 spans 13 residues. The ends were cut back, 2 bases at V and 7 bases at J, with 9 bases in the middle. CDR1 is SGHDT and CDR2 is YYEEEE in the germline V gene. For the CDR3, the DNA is TGTGCCAGCAGCTTTGGACGCGGCGGGGAGCTGTTTTTT. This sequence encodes CASSFGRGGELFF.

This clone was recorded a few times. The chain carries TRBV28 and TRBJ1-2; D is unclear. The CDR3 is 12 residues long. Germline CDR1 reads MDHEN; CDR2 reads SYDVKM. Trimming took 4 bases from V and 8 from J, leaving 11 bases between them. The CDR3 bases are TGTGCCAGCAGTTGGGCCCTGGAAGGCTACACCTTC. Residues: CASSWALEGYTF.

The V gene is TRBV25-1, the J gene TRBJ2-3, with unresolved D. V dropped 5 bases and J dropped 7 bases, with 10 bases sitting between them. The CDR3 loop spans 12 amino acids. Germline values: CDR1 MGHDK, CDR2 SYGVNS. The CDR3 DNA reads TGTGCCAGCAGTTTCACGCGTTATACGCAGTATTTT. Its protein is CASSFTRYTQYF.

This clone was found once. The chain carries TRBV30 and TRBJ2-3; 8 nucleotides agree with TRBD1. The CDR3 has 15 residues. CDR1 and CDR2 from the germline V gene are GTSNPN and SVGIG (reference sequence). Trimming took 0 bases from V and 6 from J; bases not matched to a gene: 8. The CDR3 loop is CAWSVGRGLSDTQYF. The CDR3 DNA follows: TGTGCCTGGAGTGTCGGCAGGGGGCTGTCGGATACGCAGTATTTT.

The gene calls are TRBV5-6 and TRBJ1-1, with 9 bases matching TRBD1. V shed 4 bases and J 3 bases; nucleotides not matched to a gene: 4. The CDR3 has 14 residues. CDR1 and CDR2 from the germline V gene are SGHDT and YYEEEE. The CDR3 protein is CASSLQGADTEAFF. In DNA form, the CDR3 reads TGTGCCAGCAGCCTACAGGGGGCGGACACTGAAGCTTTCTTT. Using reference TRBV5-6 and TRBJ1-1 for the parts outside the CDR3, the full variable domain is DAGVTQSPTHLIKTRGQQVTLRCSPKSGHDTVSWYQQALGQGPQFIFQYYEEEERQRGNFPDRFSGHQFPNYSSELNVNALLLGDSALYLCASSLQGADTEAFFGQGTRLTVV.

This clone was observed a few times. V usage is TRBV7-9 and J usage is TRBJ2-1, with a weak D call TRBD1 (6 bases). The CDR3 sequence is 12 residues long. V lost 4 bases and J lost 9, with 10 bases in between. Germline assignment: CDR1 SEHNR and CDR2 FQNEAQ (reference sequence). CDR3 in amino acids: CASSSLGGEQFF. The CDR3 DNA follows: TGTGCCAGCAGCTCCTTAGGGGGTGAGCAGTTCTTC. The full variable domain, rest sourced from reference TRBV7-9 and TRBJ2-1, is DTGVSQNPRHKITKRGQNVTFRCDPISEHNRLYWYRQTLGQGPEFLTYFQNEAQLEKSRLLSDRFSAERPKGSFSTLEIQRTEQGDSAMYLCASSSLGGEQFFGPGTRLTVL.

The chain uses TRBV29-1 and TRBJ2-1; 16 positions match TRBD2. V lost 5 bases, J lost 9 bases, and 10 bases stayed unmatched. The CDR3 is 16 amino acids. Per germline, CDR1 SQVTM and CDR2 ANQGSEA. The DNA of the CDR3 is TGCAGCGTTCTCCCGGGACTAGCGGGAGGGCCGGGTGAGCAGTTCTTC. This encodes CSVLPGLAGGPGEQFF.

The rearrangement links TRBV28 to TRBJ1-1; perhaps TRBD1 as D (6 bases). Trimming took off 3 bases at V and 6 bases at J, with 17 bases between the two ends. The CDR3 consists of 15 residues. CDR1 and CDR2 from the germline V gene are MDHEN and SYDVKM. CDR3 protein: CASSFVAGVIPEAFF. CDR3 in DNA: TGTGCCAGCAGTTTCGTAGCAGGGGTGATACCTGAAGCTTTCTTT.

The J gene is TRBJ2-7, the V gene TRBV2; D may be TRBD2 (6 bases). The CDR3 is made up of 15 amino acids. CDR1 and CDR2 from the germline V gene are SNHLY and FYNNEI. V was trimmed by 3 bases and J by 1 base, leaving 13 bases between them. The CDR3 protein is CASSDLFGLSYEQYF. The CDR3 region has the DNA TGTGCCAGCAGTGATTTATTCGGACTATCCTACGAGCAGTACTTC.

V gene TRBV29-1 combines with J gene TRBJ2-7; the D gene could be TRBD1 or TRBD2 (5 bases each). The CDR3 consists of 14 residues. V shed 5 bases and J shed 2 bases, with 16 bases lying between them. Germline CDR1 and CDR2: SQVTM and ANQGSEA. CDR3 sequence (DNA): TGCAGCGTTAATGGTGGGACGCCCGCCTACGAGCAGTACTTC. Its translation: CSVNGGTPAYEQYF.

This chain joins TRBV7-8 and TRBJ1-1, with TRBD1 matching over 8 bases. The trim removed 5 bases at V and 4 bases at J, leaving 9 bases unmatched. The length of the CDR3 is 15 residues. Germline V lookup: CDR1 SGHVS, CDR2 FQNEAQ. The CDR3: CASSVTGGSATEAFF. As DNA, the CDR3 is TGTGCCAGCAGCGTCACAGGGGGGAGTGCCACTGAAGCTTTCTTT.

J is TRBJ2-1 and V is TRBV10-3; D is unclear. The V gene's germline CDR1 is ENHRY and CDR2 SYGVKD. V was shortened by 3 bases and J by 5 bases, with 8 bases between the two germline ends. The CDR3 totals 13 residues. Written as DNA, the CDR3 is TGTGCCATCAGTGACTTTGGAAACAATGAGCAGTTCTTC. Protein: CAISDFGNNEQFF.